This T cell receptor (beta chain) derives from a study of CD8 T cells in ankylosing spondylitis. This clonotype was recorded a few times. Its antigen is not known. This CDR3 spans 13 amino acids. The V gene lost 4 bases and the J gene lost 4 bases, with 13 bases spanning the gap. The germline gives CDR1 DFQATT, CDR2 SNEGSKA (reference sequence). Quantitative 5'-RACE was performed with molecular barcodes, and it yielded the TCR beta libraries. TCRdb called the 5' RACE reads again in MiXCR, with one record for every CDR3 protein. The table includes 200,000 to 300,000 distinct CDR3 sequences, 20% to 30% detected once. Study-wide findings and caveats: Disease-associated clones were CD8+ and fairly uncommon in peripheral blood. Seemingly distinctive of ankylosing spondylitis blood was a TCR beta motif formed by eight highly homologous variants.

This sequence was found in a male donor with ankylosing spondylitis or in good health (not recorded which). V and J are TRBV20-1 and TRBJ1-2, with D tentatively TRBD1 (6 bases). Specimen: blood, either unsorted or a sorted T cell fraction (not recorded which). This CDR3 reads CSATTQGGYGYTF. The CDR3 nucleotides read TGCAGTGCTACGACACAGGGCGGCTATGGCTACACCTTC.